This TCR beta chain was profiled in a study of T cells expressing NK-cell markers. In the study overall: Sorted CD3+CD56+NKG2C+, CD3+CD56+NKG2C- and CD3+CD56-NKG2C+ T cells provided the TCR beta repertoires. Study results and limitations: Where several donors were concerned, these clonotypes also led the CD3+CD56-NKG2C+ fraction.

TCRdb reworked the 5' RACE reads into one entry per CDR3 protein, no DNA. This sample's clone table lists about 160,000 distinct CDR3 sequences. As to this clonotype: Its target is unknown.

Germline loops: CDR1 SGHAT, CDR2 FQNNGV. The CDR3 contains 16 residues. The sample was blood T cells: a sorted CD56 or NKG2C T cell subset, CD4+ or CD8+ T cells, or bulk PBMC T cells (not recorded which). The chain is built from TRBV11-2 and TRBJ2-7; the TCRdb call, TRBD1, lacks DNA for checking. This clonotype was obtained from a woman aged 18 to 69 in good health. CDR3 sequence: CASSLEVGTGGDEQYF.